This entry lists 18 T cell receptor beta chains sequenced from one sample in a study of beta chain features in type 1 diabetes listed by TCRdb under 2018. Library generation was performed with the immunoSEQ multiplex PCR assay. The entire amount of isolated RNA was reverse transcribed using the High Capacity cDNA Reverse Transcription Kit, so the sequenced TCRB transcripts were expressed ones. Drawn from immuneACCESS, this table holds only the in-frame rearrangements with V and J called that TCRdb kept. Clones are partly lost; checked studies trace under half to an unresolved V gene and leave the rest unexplained. In this sample the table shows fewer than 250,000 clones, over 7.5% of which occur a single time. 0.03% to 0.04% of the sample is held by the ten biggest clonotypes. The specimen sequenced was naive CD4+ T cells from blood. In light of the paper, this sample's cell subset or site label describes: true naive CD4+ T cells. These receptors were taken from a young woman in good health.

This chain links TRBV19 with TRBJ2-3; the match to TRBD2 covers 11 bases. The CDR3 is 15 residues long. Germline V gene lookup returns CDR1 LNHDA and CDR2 SQIVND (reference sequence). Germline trimming cut 3 bases from V and 6 bases from J; bases unmatched to any gene: 5. The CDR3, as DNA: TGTGCCAGTAGTATCAATAGCGGGGGGGCGGATACGCAGTATTTT. This gives the protein CASSINSGGADTQYF.

This chain links TRBV5-4 with TRBJ2-1; 11 positions match TRBD1. Germline CDR1 and CDR2: SGHNT and YYREEE (reference sequence). J was trimmed by 7 bases and V by 0 bases; bases with no gene match: 3. CDR3 length: 15 residues. CDR3 in DNA: TGTGCCAGCAGCTTGGGGGGACAGGGGGGGAATGAGCAGTTCTTC. Translated: CASSLGGQGGNEQFF.

The V gene is TRBV5-1, the J gene TRBJ2-3; 8 nucleotides line up with TRBD1. The V segment lost 0 bases and the J segment 6 bases; nucleotides outside the gene matches: 6. The germline gives CDR1 SGHRS, CDR2 YFSETQ. The CDR3 has 15 amino acids. CDR3: CASSLAAGGLDTQYF. DNA for the CDR3: TGCGCCAGCAGCTTGGCGGCAGGGGGCTTGGATACGCAGTATTTT.

The gene calls are TRBV5-6 and TRBJ2-6, with TRBD1 matching over 7 bases. V lost 3 bases, J lost 2 bases, and 11 bases stayed unmatched. Germline V gene sequence: CDR1 SGHDT, CDR2 YYEEEE. The CDR3 runs to 18 residues. The CDR3 nucleotides are TGTGCCAGCAGCTACCTCCGGGACAGTCGAACTGGGGCCAACGTCCTGACTTTC. Amino acid sequence: CASSYLRDSRTGANVLTF.

This clone showed up just a few times. V is TRBV6-4 and J is TRBJ2-1; no clear D. Per the germline V gene, CDR1 is MRHNA and CDR2 is SNTAGT. This CDR3 comprises 14 residues. Trimming cost V 2 bases and J 8 bases, with 13 bases left between them. DNA for the CDR3: TGTGCCAGCAGTGACCCCTCTAGATCTCATGAGCAGTTCTTC. This sequence encodes CASSDPSRSHEQFF.

This clone was found a few times. This rearrangement joins TRBV4-2 to TRBJ2-3, with TRBD2 matching over 10 bases. The CDR3 is 16 residues long. V lost 0 bases, J lost 4 bases, and 4 bases stayed unmatched. Germline CDR1 LGHNA, CDR2 YNFKEQ. DNA for the CDR3: TGTGCCAGCAGCCAAGAGGGAGCGGGGGGGCCAGATACGCAGTATTTT. It codes for CASSQEGAGGPDTQYF.

The chain uses TRBV5-1 and TRBJ2-5, with 8 bases matching TRBD2. Germline lookup yields CDR1 SGHRS and CDR2 YFSETQ. Unmatched junction bases numbered 9, after V lost 4 bases and J lost 1 base. This CDR3 spans 16 amino acids. This CDR3 is CASSLTGGASQETQYF. The CDR3 bases are TGCGCCAGCAGCCTGACGGGGGGGGCAAGCCAAGAGACCCAGTACTTC.

This chain links TRBV2 with TRBJ2-1; 7 nucleotides line up with TRBD1. V lost 8 bases and J lost 6; bases outside the gene matches: 13. Germline V gene lookup returns CDR1 SNHLY and CDR2 FYNNEI. This CDR3 has 15 amino acids. DNA for the CDR3: TGTGCCAGCGGTTTCTCTAGGGGGCCTCGCAATGAGCAGTTCTTC. Translation gives CASGFSRGPRNEQFF.

This CDR3 is CASSLGLAGIFSYEQYF. CDR3 in DNA: TGTGCCAGCAGCTTGGGACTAGCGGGAATATTTTCCTACGAGCAGTACTTC. The genes are TRBV11-2 and TRBJ2-7, with 13 bases identical to TRBD2. Germline values: CDR1 SGHAT, CDR2 FQNNGV. CDR3 size: 17 residues. Trimming took 3 bases from V and 1 from J; bases not matched to a gene: 6.

The chain links TRBV6-5 to TRBJ2-5; D possibly corresponds to TRBD2 (6 bases). This CDR3 region has 14 residues. Per germline, CDR1 MNHEY and CDR2 SVGAGI. Trimming pared 0 bases from V and 4 bases from J, leaving 9 bases between. CDR3 region: CASSYSLASETQYF. The CDR3 DNA is TGTGCCAGCAGTTACTCGCTAGCGTCAGAGACCCAGTACTTC.

The rearrangement joins TRBV6-4 to TRBJ2-3; D unclear. The CDR3 runs to 13 residues. Germline CDR1 and CDR2: MRHNA and SNTAGT. Trimming removed 2 bases at V and 6 bases at J, with 9 bases between. CDR3 region: CASSDTDKDTQYF. Here the CDR3 DNA reads TGTGCCAGCAGTGACACTGACAAGGATACGCAGTATTTT.

V is TRBV4-2 and J is TRBJ1-2, with D perhaps matching TRBD1 (5 bases). This CDR3 region has 15 residues. The germline CDR1 and CDR2 sequences are LGHNA and YNFKEQ. Trimming stripped 0 bases from V and 8 bases from J, with 16 bases between. The CDR3: CASSQDGAGGQGYTF. CDR3 in DNA: TGTGCCAGCAGCCAAGATGGGGCCGGGGGTCAAGGCTACACCTTC.

This clone was found many times. The CDR3: CATALAASTDTQYF. The CDR3 DNA sequence: TGTGCCACCGCCCTGGCGGCTAGCACAGATACGCAGTATTTT. The chain couples TRBV10-3 to TRBJ2-3; D unclear. V gave up 10 bases and J gave up 0 bases, with 14 bases separating them. The CDR3 has 14 residues. Germline loops: CDR1 ENHRY, CDR2 SYGVKD.

The rearrangement joins TRBV5-1 to TRBJ2-5; 8 nucleotides agree with TRBD1. CDR1 is SGHRS, CDR2 YFSETQ, per germline. With 0 bases clipped from V and 4 bases from J, the junction kept 5 bases outside the gene matches. The length of the CDR3 is 15 residues. The CDR3 DNA is TGCGCCAGCAGCTTGGAGCCAGGGGGCCCAGAGACCCAGTACTTC. It translates to CASSLEPGGPETQYF.

This clone was seen only a few times. The chain joins TRBV10-3 to TRBJ1-2; maybe TRBD1 (6 bases). The CDR3 has 14 residues. Trimming removed 8 bases from V and 1 base from J, with 14 bases in between. Looked up from germline, CDR1 is ENHRY and CDR2 is SYGVKD. The chain's CDR3 is CAISLGASNYGYTF. DNA of the CDR3: TGTGCCATCTCCCTGGGGGCGAGTAACTATGGCTACACCTTC.

This clone was seen more than once but under ten times. This CDR3 is CASRATGGAYEQYF. Here the CDR3 DNA reads TGTGCCAGTAGGGCGACAGGGGGGGCCTACGAGCAGTACTTC. This sequence joins TRBV19 and TRBJ2-7, with 9 nucleotides matching TRBD1. The CDR3 covers 14 residues. Germline V lookup: CDR1 LNHDA, CDR2 SQIVND (reference sequence). V was pared by 6 bases and J by 2 bases, with 5 bases of the junction left unmatched.

About this clone itself: This same CDR3 is encoded by further DNA sequences in the sample. The chain joins TRBV30 to TRBJ1-5; D may be TRBD1 (5 bases). Germline CDR1 GTSNPN, CDR2 SVGIG (reference sequence). Deletions cut 0 bases from V and 5 bases from J, with 8 bases between. The CDR3 loop spans 13 amino acids. In nucleotides, the CDR3 is TGTGCCTGGAGTGTTCGGGGGGATCAGCCCCAGCATTTT. It translates to CAWSVRGDQPQHF.

This clone has more than one count but fewer than ten. This sequence joins TRBV5-1 and TRBJ1-6; 10 nucleotides match TRBD1. CDR3 length: 15 amino acids. Trimming took 4 bases from V and 9 from J; bases not matched to a gene: 7. The germline gives CDR1 SGHRS, CDR2 YFSETQ. CDR3 amino acids: CASSQGQGSGSPLHF. The CDR3 nucleotides read TGCGCCAGCAGCCAGGGACAGGGGTCCGGTTCACCCCTCCACTTT.